The 19 T cell receptor beta chains presented below share a single source sample, sequenced in a study of cytomegalovirus exposure and HLA in healthy donors. The PCR made use of 60 Vbeta and 13 Jbeta primers. The protocol was immunoSEQ multiplex PCR, while the TCRdb copy is restricted to in-frame clones and leaves out a portion. The sample lists about 120,000 clones, approximately 75% occurring once. Material: PBMCs. The receptors shown here come from a man in his forties or fifties in good health and CMV-seronegative.

The J gene is TRBJ2-5, the V gene TRBV6-5, with D maybe TRBD1 (5 bases). The V gene's germline CDR1 is MNHEY and CDR2 SVGAGI. V was cut by 2 bases and J by 1 base, with 11 bases left in between. The CDR3 has 15 amino acids. DNA of the CDR3: TGTGCCAGCAGTTACAGGGGCTTTACCCAAGAGACCCAGTACTTC. Translated: CASSYRGFTQETQYF.

The genes are TRBV10-3 and TRBJ1-1; D uncertain. Germline CDR1 and CDR2: ENHRY and SYGVKD. This CDR3 has 13 amino acids. V was clipped by 6 bases and J by 0 bases, with 8 bases between them. The CDR3 spells CAIRTNLNTEAFF. In DNA form, the CDR3 reads TGTGCCATCAGAACCAACTTGAACACTGAAGCTTTCTTT.

To note about this clone: A junction end diverges from the germline sequence, so it may reflect a read error. J is TRBJ2-6 and V is TRBV27, with D possibly TRBD2 on 6 matching bases. The CDR3 runs to 18 residues. Germline CDR1 and CDR2: MNHEY and SMNVEV (reference sequence). The CDR3 region has the DNA TGTGCCAGCAGTTTAGGAGGGGACTCAGTTTCTGGGGCCAACGGCCTGACTTTC. The encoded protein is CASSLGGDSVSGANGLTF.

The V and J genes are TRBV10-3 and TRBJ2-7; 9 nucleotides line up with TRBD1. The CDR3 spans 14 residues. The germline V gene has CDR1 ENHRY and CDR2 SYGVKD. With 6 bases clipped from V and 5 bases from J, the junction kept 8 bases outside the gene matches. CDR3 in amino acids: CAIRSDRGSDEQYF. The CDR3 DNA follows: TGTGCCATCAGAAGTGACAGGGGGAGCGACGAGCAGTACTTC.

This rearrangement joins TRBV28 to TRBJ1-3; 7 bases are a match to TRBD1. The V gene's germline CDR1 is MDHEN and CDR2 SYDVKM. V trimming: 6 bases; J trimming: 1 base; junction bases outside the gene matches: 3. The CDR3 is 14 residues long. DNA for the CDR3: TGTGCCAGCAGGACAGGGATGTCTGGAAACACCATATATTTT. Amino acid sequence: CASRTGMSGNTIYF.

Concerning this clone itself: Other DNA sequences from this sample encode an identical CDR3 as well. The chain combines TRBV4-3 with TRBJ1-1; D is unclear. Between the trimmed V and J ends, which lost 1 base and 0 bases, there was a span of 3 bases. There are 13 residues in the CDR3. CDR1 is LGHNA, CDR2 YSLEER, per germline. The CDR3 DNA reads TGCGCCAGCAGCCAAGCTATGAACACTGAAGCTTTCTTT. Translated, it gives CASSQAMNTEAFF.

The genes are TRBV27 and TRBJ1-1; D unclear. V lost 3 bases and J 1 base, leaving 6 bases between the germline ends. Germline V gene data show CDR1 as MNHEY and CDR2 as SMNVEV (reference sequence). The CDR3 extends over 13 amino acids. CDR3 coding DNA: TGTGCCAGCAGTTTTCTCAGGAACACTGAAGCTTTCTTT. This encodes CASSFLRNTEAFF.

The V call is TRBV5-1, the J call TRBJ2-1; TRBD2 is a possible D gene (6 bases). V lost 3 bases to trimming and J lost 4 bases, with 11 bases between them. The germline V gene has CDR1 SGHRS and CDR2 YFSETQ. The CDR3 spans 14 residues. This chain's CDR3 is CASSSGTQYNEQFF. The CDR3 bases are TGCGCCAGCAGCTCCGGGACTCAGTACAATGAGCAGTTCTTC.

The chain carries TRBV27 and TRBJ1-5; 9 nucleotides align to TRBD1. This CDR3 has 17 amino acids. Germline values: CDR1 MNHEY, CDR2 SMNVEV (reference sequence). The ends lost 5 bases at V and 0 bases at J; junction bases unmatched: 8. CDR3 sequence: CASSAGQGIYSNQPQHF. In DNA, the CDR3 is TGTGCCAGCAGTGCAGGACAGGGGATTTATAGCAATCAGCCCCAGCATTTT.

In the case of this clone: At one boundary the junction diverges from the germline segment, which might be a read error. V gene TRBV14 combines with J gene TRBJ2-1; 7 bases align to TRBD1. CDR1 is SGHDN and CDR2 is FVKESK in the germline V gene. The CDR3 has 12 amino acids. The CDR3 loop reads CASSQGVTGQLF. The CDR3 bases are TGTGCCAGCAGCCAAGGAGTGACAGGGCAGCTCTTC.

V is TRBV30 and J is TRBJ1-6; no clear D. CDR1 and CDR2 from the germline V gene are GTSNPN and SVGIG (reference sequence). The CDR3 has 15 amino acids. V lost 3 bases and J lost 0, with 9 bases in between. CDR3 loop: CAWSTGSSYNSPLHF. The CDR3 DNA sequence: TGTGCCTGGAGCACCGGGAGCTCCTATAATTCACCCCTCCACTTT.

The V call is TRBV2, the J call TRBJ1-4, with TRBD1 matching over 10 bases. The CDR3 has 18 amino acids. Trimming cost V 4 bases and J 0 bases; bases outside gene matches: 8. The germline CDR1 and CDR2 sequences are SNHLY and FYNNEI. The CDR3 region is CASSGSGTGAATNEKLFF. The CDR3, as DNA: TGTGCCAGCAGTGGATCCGGGACAGGGGCAGCAACTAATGAAAAACTGTTTTTT. Full variable domain (rest looked up from reference TRBV2 and TRBJ1-4): EPEVTQTPSHQVTQMGQEVILRCVPISNHLYFYWYRQILGQKVEFLVSFYNNEISEKSEIFDDQFSVERPDGSNFTLKIRSTKLEDSAMYFCASSGSGTGAATNEKLFFGSGTQLSVL.

The chain uses TRBV6-1 and TRBJ1-6, with TRBD1 matching over 7 bases. In germline, CDR1 is MNHNS, CDR2 SASEGT. V shed 1 base and J 12 bases; nucleotides not matched to a gene: 9. The length of the CDR3 is 15 residues. CDR3 bases: TGTGCCAGCAGTGAAGGGAGACAGGGACGAGGACCCCTCCACTTT. Protein product: CASSEGRQGRGPLHF.

The V and J genes are TRBV5-4 and TRBJ2-2; no reliable D call. This CDR3 contains 15 residues. V lost 1 base and J 1 base, leaving 8 bases between the germline ends. Per the germline V gene, CDR1 is SGHNT and CDR2 is YYREEE (reference sequence). The CDR3 bases are TGTGCCAGCAGCTTGTATTCAGGGAACACCGGGGAGCTGTTTTTT. This gives the protein CASSLYSGNTGELFF.

The gene calls are TRBV6-4 and TRBJ2-7, with 7 bases that match TRBD1. The CDR3 loop spans 15 amino acids. CDR1 and CDR2 (germline): MRHNA, SNTAGT. Trimming took 5 bases from V and 1 from J; bases not matched to a gene: 8. The CDR3 sequence: CASSFPRGQSYEQYF. CDR3 DNA sequence: TGTGCCAGCAGTTTCCCCCGGGGACAGTCCTACGAGCAGTACTTC.

The genes are TRBV7-9 and TRBJ1-1; D is possibly TRBD1 (5 bases). This CDR3 has 15 residues. With 2 bases removed from V and 0 bases from J, the gap between germline ends came to 10 bases. From germline, CDR1 is SEHNR and CDR2 FQNEAQ (reference sequence). The CDR3 here is CASSLQGSMNTEAFF. The CDR3 nucleotides are TGTGCCAGCAGCTTACAGGGATCCATGAACACTGAAGCTTTCTTT.

This chain joins TRBV4-1 and TRBJ2-3; 14 bases are a match to TRBD2. The CDR3 spans 18 residues. Trimming at V came to 1 base and at J to 6 bases, leaving 9 bases not matched to a gene. CDR1 and CDR2 (germline): MGHRA, YSYEKL. The CDR3 here is CASSQAQTSGGAGDTQYF. Written as DNA, the CDR3 is TGCGCCAGCAGCCAAGCCCAGACTAGCGGGGGGGCTGGGGATACGCAGTATTTT.

This rearrangement joins TRBV27 to TRBJ2-6; 10 bases are a match to TRBD2. CDR3 length: 19 residues. V lost 2 bases, J lost 0 bases, and 7 bases stayed unmatched. Per the germline V gene, CDR1 is MNHEY and CDR2 is SMNVEV (reference sequence). The CDR3, as DNA: TGTGCCAGCAGTTTACGGGGCAGCGGGAGGGCCTCTGGGGCCAACGTCCTGACTTTC. It translates to CASSLRGSGRASGANVLTF.

A note on this clone: One end of the junction fails to match germline, which may point to a read error. This chain links TRBV5-4 with TRBJ2-6; a weak D match, TRBD1 (5 bases). The CDR3 contains 16 residues. Germline V lookup: CDR1 SGHNT, CDR2 YYREEE (reference sequence). Here the CDR3 reads CASSPELGRGANGLTF. The CDR3 DNA reads TGTGCCAGCAGCCCCGAATTGGGGCGTGGGGCCAACGGCCTGACTTTC.